This TCR beta chain was captured in a study of CD8 T cells in ankylosing spondylitis. Study-level findings and limits: Disease-linked clones were reportedly significantly enriched in matched ankylosing spondylitis synovial fluid.

Scientists made TCR beta libraries using quantitative 5'-RACE with molecular barcodes. TCRdb reanalysed the 5' RACE reads using MiXCR and keeps one entry per CDR3 protein. The sample contains approximately 92,000 distinct CDR3 sequences, just under 9% of which appear only once. This clonotype was found many times. Its antigen is unknown. Specimen: blood, either unsorted or a sorted T cell fraction (not recorded which). The clonotype was recovered from a male donor with ankylosing spondylitis or in good health (not recorded which).

The CDR3 region is CASSLVGGARDGELFF. DNA of the CDR3: TGTGCCAGCAGCTTAGTTGGGGGCGCTAGGGACGGGGAGCTGTTTTTT. The chain recombines TRBV7-8 with TRBJ2-2; tentatively, D is TRBD1 (6 bases). The CDR3 is 16 amino acids. CDR1 is SGHVS and CDR2 is FQNEAQ in the germline V gene. With 1 base removed from V and 7 bases from J, the gap between germline ends came to 16 bases. Looking up the rest from reference TRBV7-8 and TRBJ2-2 gives the full variable domain: GAGVSQSPRYKVAKRGQDVALRCDPISGHVSLFWYQQALGQGPEFLTYFQNEAQLDKSGLPSDRFFAERPEGSVSTLKIQRTQQEDSAVYLCASSLVGGARDGELFFGEGSRLTVL.